This T cell receptor (beta chain) comes out of a study of blood T cell repertoires in COVID-19. About the study: Specimens from acute and convalescent COVID-19 originated in the United States, Italy and Spain. Sample material is recorded as cDNA or gDNA derived from T cells, B-cell-depleted T cells, or PBMCs.

In the study's own analysis: Amplification from reference gene primers served as the basis for estimated nucleated cell counts. Measured with immunoSEQ multiplex PCR; TCRdb has only the in-frame clones, and not every one. V and J calls and clone size are copied from that table; D and trimming were computed from the DNA. The sample lists some 90,000 clones, around 88% occurring once. CDR1 and CDR2 (germline): SGHRS, YFSETQ. The CDR3 consists of 14 residues. The ends were cut back, 4 bases at V and 3 bases at J, with 11 bases in the middle. Patients from Seattle were sampled longitudinally, starting during active infection.

The clonotype was recovered from a woman in her sixties with COVID-19, enrolled during active disease. This chain joins TRBV5-1 and TRBJ1-3; TRBD1 is a possible D gene (5 bases). The sample was peripheral blood. CDR3 amino acids: CASSPYRNGNTIYF. Written as DNA, the CDR3 is TGCGCCAGCAGCCCCTACAGGAATGGAAACACCATATATTTT.